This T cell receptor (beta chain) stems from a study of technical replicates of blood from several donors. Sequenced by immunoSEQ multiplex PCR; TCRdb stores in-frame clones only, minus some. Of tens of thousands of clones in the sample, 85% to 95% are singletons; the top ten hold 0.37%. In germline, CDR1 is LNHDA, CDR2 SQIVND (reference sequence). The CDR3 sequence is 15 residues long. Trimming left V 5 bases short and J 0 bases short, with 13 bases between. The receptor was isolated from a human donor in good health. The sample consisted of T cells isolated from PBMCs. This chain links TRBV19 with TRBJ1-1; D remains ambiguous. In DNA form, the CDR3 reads TGTGCCAGTAGTTGGAAGGGAGTACTGAACACTGAAGCTTTCTTT. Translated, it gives CASSWKGVLNTEAFF.